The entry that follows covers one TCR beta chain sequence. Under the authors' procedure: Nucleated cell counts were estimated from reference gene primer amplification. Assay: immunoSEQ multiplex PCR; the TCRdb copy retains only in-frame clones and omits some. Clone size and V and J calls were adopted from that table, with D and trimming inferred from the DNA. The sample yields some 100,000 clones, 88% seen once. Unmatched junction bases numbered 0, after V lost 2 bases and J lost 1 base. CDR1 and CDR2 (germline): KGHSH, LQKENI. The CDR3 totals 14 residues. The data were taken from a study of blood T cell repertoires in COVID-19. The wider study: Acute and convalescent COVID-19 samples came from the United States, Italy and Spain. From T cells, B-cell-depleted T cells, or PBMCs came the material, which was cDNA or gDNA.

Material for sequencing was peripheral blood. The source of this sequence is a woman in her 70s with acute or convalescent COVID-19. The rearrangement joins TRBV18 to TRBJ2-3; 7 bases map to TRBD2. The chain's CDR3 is CASSPGGGTDTQYF. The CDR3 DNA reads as TGTGCCAGCTCACCAGGGGGGGGCACAGATACGCAGTATTTT.